The 17 T cell receptor beta chains below come from one sample, sequenced in a study of T cell responses to AZD1222 COVID-19 vaccine. Here immunoSEQ multiplex PCR was the method, and the copy in TCRdb shows in-frame clones only, minus some. The sample has 140,000 or so clones; 88% are singletons. This specimen was peripheral blood, taken 28 days after the second AZD1222 dose. The source is an adult who received the AZD1222 COVID-19 vaccine.

This clone was seen once. The chain joins TRBV7-9 to TRBJ2-7; the match to TRBD1 covers 7 bases. This CDR3 is built from 16 residues. Germline V CDR1 and CDR2: SEHNR, FQNEAQ (reference sequence). V was clipped by 5 bases and J by 6 bases; unmatched bases: 16. DNA of the CDR3: TGTGCCAGCAGCCCCGCCGGAGGCGACAGGGAGTCCGAGCAGTACTTC. Amino acids: CASSPAGGDRESEQYF.

The chain employs TRBV7-3 and TRBJ1-1; no clear D. The CDR3 has 14 residues. Germline V lookup: CDR1 SGHTA, CDR2 FQGTGA. V lost 2 bases to trimming and J lost 2 bases, with 9 bases between them. The CDR3, as DNA: TGTGCCAGCAGCTTATCGCCAGGAAACACTGAAGCTTTCTTT. Its translation is CASSLSPGNTEAFF.

The chain recombines TRBV24-1 with TRBJ2-1; TRBD2 might be the D (6 bases). Between the trimmed V and J ends, which lost 3 bases and 7 bases, there was a span of 9 bases. This CDR3 comprises 13 residues. CDR1 is KGHDR and CDR2 is SFDVKD in the germline V gene. The CDR3 DNA reads TGTGCCACCAGTGATCCAGGGAGGAATGAGCAGTTCTTC. Translating gives CATSDPGRNEQFF.

This clone has only one observation. V usage is TRBV16 and J usage is TRBJ2-7, with TRBD1 as a possible D gene (5 bases). V was shortened by 3 bases and J by 1 base, with 10 bases between the two germline ends. Looked up from germline, CDR1 is KGHSY and CDR2 is FQNENV. The CDR3 covers 14 residues. CDR3 protein: CASSQWRQSYEQYF. In DNA, the CDR3 is TGTGCCAGCAGCCAGTGGCGACAGTCCTACGAGCAGTACTTC.

CDR3 in amino acids: CASGIQRDTEAFF. CDR3 nucleotide sequence: TGTGCCAGCGGAATACAGAGGGACACTGAAGCTTTCTTT. The rearrangement uses TRBV7-2 and TRBJ1-1; unclear D gene. This CDR3 spans 13 amino acids. Germline loops: CDR1 SGHTA, CDR2 FQGNSA. V was trimmed by 8 bases and J by 3 bases, leaving 13 bases between them.

This rearrangement joins TRBV2 to TRBJ2-4; 9 bases are shared with TRBD1. The CDR3 is 14 residues long. From germline, CDR1 is SNHLY and CDR2 FYNNEI. V lost 7 bases to trimming and J lost 3 bases; unmatched junction nucleotides: 4. The CDR3 DNA reads as TGTGCCAGCAATACAGGGGGCGGCAAAAACATTCAGTACTTC. Amino acid sequence: CASNTGGGKNIQYF.

This clone appeared once. The gene calls are TRBV20-1 and TRBJ1-1; D gene ambiguous. Germline V lookup: CDR1 DFQATT, CDR2 SNEGSKA (reference sequence). Deletions cut 3 bases from V and 9 bases from J, with 8 bases between. This CDR3 has 10 residues. The CDR3 nucleotides are TGCAGTGCTAGGGACGTGAAAGCTTTCTTT. Amino acid sequence: CSARDVKAFF.

In DNA form, the CDR3 reads TGTGCCAGCAGTCAACGGACAGGGTGGGGCAATCAGCCCCAGCATTTT. As protein: CASSQRTGWGNQPQHF. This chain links TRBV2 with TRBJ1-5, with 8 positions matching TRBD1. CDR1 SNHLY and CDR2 FYNNEI come from the germline V gene. The CDR3 is 16 residues long. V was clipped by 5 bases and J by 2 bases; unmatched bases: 8.

The V call is TRBV3-1 (or the pseudogene TRBV3-2), the J call TRBJ1-4; the D gene is possibly TRBD1 (5 bases). This CDR3 spans 14 amino acids. Trimming took 1 base from V and 3 from J, leaving 6 bases between them. Germline values: CDR1 LGHDT, CDR2 YNNKEL (reference sequence). As DNA, the CDR3 is TGTGCCAGCAGCCAAGGGGGGTCTAATGAAAAACTGTTTTTT. Amino acid sequence: CASSQGGSNEKLFF.

CDR3: CASSLEGAEAFF. The CDR3 DNA is TGTGCCAGCAGTTTAGAGGGCGCTGAAGCTTTCTTT. This chain connects TRBV12-3 or TRBV12-4 to TRBJ1-1, with D hard to call. V lost 1 base and J 6 bases, leaving 6 bases between the germline ends. The CDR3 is 12 amino acids.

Only one count was recorded for this clone. The chain uses TRBV9 and TRBJ2-1; 9 nucleotides agree with TRBD1. V lost 1 base, J lost 6 bases, and 5 bases stayed unmatched. The CDR3 runs to 15 residues. The germline gives CDR1 SGDLS, CDR2 YYNGEE. The CDR3 here is CASSVRTGVGNEQFF. The DNA for the CDR3 is TGTGCCAGCAGCGTAAGGACAGGGGTAGGCAATGAGCAGTTCTTC.

The chain recombines TRBV2 with TRBJ1-5, with 7 bases that match TRBD1. This CDR3 is built from 15 residues. Germline values: CDR1 SNHLY, CDR2 FYNNEI. The trim removed 7 bases at V and 1 base at J, leaving 7 bases unmatched. The CDR3 DNA follows: TGTGCCAGCACCGAAGGGGGCAGAAGCAATCAGCCCCAGCATTTT. This codes for CASTEGGRSNQPQHF. Full variable domain (remainder filled in from reference TRBV2 and TRBJ1-5): EPEVTQTPSHQVTQMGQEVILRCVPISNHLYFYWYRQILGQKVEFLVSFYNNEISEKSEIFDDQFSVERPDGSNFTLKIRSTKLEDSAMYFCASTEGGRSNQPQHFGDGTRLSIL.

The V gene is TRBV6-4, the J gene TRBJ1-1; 10 positions match TRBD1. CDR1 and CDR2 from the germline V gene are MRHNA and SNTAGT. The trim removed 6 bases at V and 7 bases at J, leaving 5 bases unmatched. The CDR3 is 13 residues long. The CDR3 is CASSPTGGREAFF. The DNA of the CDR3 is TGTGCCAGCAGCCCGACAGGGGGCCGTGAAGCTTTCTTT.

V usage is TRBV6-1 and J usage is TRBJ2-3, with D tentatively TRBD2 (7 bases). CDR3 size: 16 residues. Germline V gives CDR1 MNHNS, CDR2 SASEGT. V lost 2 bases, J lost 4 bases, and 16 bases lay in between. CDR3 region: CASSELGGAGADTQYF. The CDR3 DNA reads as TGTGCCAGCAGTGAACTAGGGGGGGCAGGGGCAGATACGCAGTATTTT.

CDR3 sequence: CASSSRTGPYGYTF. CDR3 bases: TGTGCCAGCAGTTCCCGGACAGGGCCTTATGGCTACACCTTC. The rearrangement joins TRBV27 to TRBJ1-2; TRBD1 matches 8 bases. J lost 5 bases, V lost 4 bases, and 6 bases had no gene match. This CDR3 contains 14 residues. Per germline, CDR1 MNHEY and CDR2 SMNVEV (reference sequence).

The chain uses TRBV6-4 and TRBJ2-7; D not resolved. Germline values: CDR1 MRHNA, CDR2 SNTAGT. This CDR3 is built from 12 residues. The germline V and J ends were trimmed by 7 bases and 2 bases, with 9 bases remaining between them. CDR3 nucleotides: TGTGCCAGCATGAGTCAGCCCTACGAGCAGTACTTC. Protein: CASMSQPYEQYF.

The genes are TRBV7-2 and TRBJ1-1; D gene ambiguous. The CDR3 has 14 amino acids. V was trimmed by 0 bases and J by 0 bases, leaving 5 bases between them. Per germline, CDR1 SGHTA and CDR2 FQGNSA. The CDR3 spells CASSLAWLNTEAFF. In DNA, the CDR3 is TGTGCCAGCAGCTTAGCGTGGTTGAACACTGAAGCTTTCTTT.